These T cell receptor beta chains were read from a single sample in a study of T cells after yellow fever vaccination. One entry per CDR3 protein results from TCRdb running MiXCR on the 5' RACE reads. This repertoire shows under 150,000 distinct CDR3 sequences, 12% to 15% found once; its top ten account for roughly 47%. The material was CD8+ T cells sorted from PBMCs, obtained 5 days after the yellow fever booster vaccination. These receptors were obtained from a man in his late teens or twenties who received the YFV17D yellow fever vaccine. CDR3s include the opening cysteine and the closing phenylalanine or tryptophan. A D gene is named only where the DNA matches it firmly. Only part of the rows carry a size: once, few, many, or a class if the clone is expanded.

D gene	V gene	clone size	J gene	CDR3 protein	CDR3 DNA
.	TRBV7-9	.	TRBJ2-1	CASSFFGYNEQFF	TGTGCCAGCAGCTTCTTCGGCTACAATGAGCAGTTCTTC
TRBD1	TRBV4-1	few	TRBJ2-1	CASSPRQGSSYNEQFF	TGCGCCAGCAGCCCACGACAGGGTAGCTCCTACAATGAGCAGTTCTTC
.	TRBV9	few	TRBJ2-2	CASSVSPGLYVGELFF	TGTGCCAGCAGCGTCTCACCGGGACTTTATGTCGGGGAGCTGTTTTTT
.	TRBV15	.	TRBJ2-3	CATSRVPDYPGFDTQYF	TGTGCCACCAGCAGAGTCCCTGACTACCCGGGGTTCGATACGCAGTATTTT
.	TRBV6-4	.	TRBJ2-3	CASSDASTDTQYF	TGTGCCAGCAGTGATGCAAGCACAGATACGCAGTATTTT
.	TRBV4-3	many	TRBJ2-1	CATRGSREEQFF	TGCGCCACCAGGGGAAGCAGGGAAGAGCAGTTCTTC
.	TRBV19	few	TRBJ2-3	CASASGGTTDTQYF	TGTGCCAGTGCTAGTGGGGGCACCACAGATACGCAGTATTTT
.	TRBV5-1	many	TRBJ2-1	CASSLAVLNYNEQFF	TGCGCCAGCAGCTTGGCTGTTTTAAATTACAATGAGCAGTTCTTC
.	TRBV14	.	TRBJ2-5	CASTPWGEETQYF	TGTGCCAGCACCCCCTGGGGGGAAGAGACCCAGTACTTC
.	TRBV19	few	TRBJ2-1	CASSIGSSYNEQFF	TGTGCCAGTAGTATCGGGAGCTCCTACAATGAGCAGTTCTTC